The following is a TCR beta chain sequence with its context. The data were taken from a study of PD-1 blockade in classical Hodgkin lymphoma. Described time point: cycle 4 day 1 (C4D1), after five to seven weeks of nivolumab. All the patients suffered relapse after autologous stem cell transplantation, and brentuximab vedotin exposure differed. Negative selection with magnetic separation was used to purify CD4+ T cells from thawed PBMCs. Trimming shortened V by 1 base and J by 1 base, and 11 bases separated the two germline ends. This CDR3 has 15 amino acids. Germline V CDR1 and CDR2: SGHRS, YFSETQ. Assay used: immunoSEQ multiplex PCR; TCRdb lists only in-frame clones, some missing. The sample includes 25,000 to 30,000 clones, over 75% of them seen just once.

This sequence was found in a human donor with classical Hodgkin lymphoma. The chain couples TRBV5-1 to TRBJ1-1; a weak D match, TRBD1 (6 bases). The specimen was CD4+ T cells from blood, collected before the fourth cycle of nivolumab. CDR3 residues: CASSLLGTPNTEAFF. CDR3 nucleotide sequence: TGCGCCAGCAGCTTGTTAGGGACACCGAACACTGAAGCTTTCTTT.